This T cell receptor (beta chain) appears in the sequencing data of a study of T-cell memory formation after mild COVID-19. 5'RACE with constant-segment primers built TCRalpha and TCRbeta cDNA libraries with UMIs. One entry per CDR3 protein, called by TCRdb with MiXCR from the 5' RACE reads. The table records under 350,000 distinct CDR3 sequences, around 16% of them present only once. General study results and limits: The main location of contracting CD4+ clones was CM and EM, and that of contracting CD8+ clones was EMRA. Pre-infection memory held some responding clones, suggesting pre-existing cross-reactive T cells responded. Later expanders leaned CD4+, whereas day 15 to 85 contracting clones were balanced CD4/CD8.

The CDR3 is 15 amino acids. V was cut by 3 bases and J by 2 bases, with 11 bases left in between. Germline-derived CDR1 and CDR2 are KGHDR and SFDVKD. There are a few counts of this clonotype. As yet, its antigen is unknown. This sequence originates from a man aged 18 to 30 who had mild COVID-19 (a few samples of this study predate the infection). Cell type and time point are not known. J is TRBJ2-3 and V is TRBV24-1; perhaps D is TRBD1 or TRBD2 (5 bases each). Sequencing input: PBMCs or a T cell subset sorted from them (not recorded which). The CDR3 DNA sequence: TGTGCCACCAGTGATGGTCCGGGGCTCACAGATACGCAGTATTTT. This translates into CATSDGPGLTDTQYF.